This T cell receptor (beta chain) is drawn from a study of blood T cells in healthy people across ages. It was with a sample-barcoded 5' primer and a J-beta primer mix that a second PCR of roughly 7 to 12 cycles was run. MiXCR, run by TCRdb on the 5' RACE reads, gives a single entry per CDR3 protein. The sample contains roughly 800,000 distinct CDR3 sequences, roughly 24% of which appear only once. The CDR3 is 16 residues long. V lost 6 bases, J lost 0 bases, and 15 bases lay in between. The same data also went into a second study, on T cells of mothers and their children.

V is TRBV12-3 or TRBV12-4 and J is TRBJ2-1; the D gene is possibly TRBD2 (6 bases). The clonotype comes from a boy aged 5-17 years in good health. The sample consisted of blood. CDR3: CASRTGRDFSYNEQFF. The CDR3 region has the DNA TGTGCCAGCAGAACCGGCCGGGACTTCTCCTACAATGAGCAGTTCTTC.